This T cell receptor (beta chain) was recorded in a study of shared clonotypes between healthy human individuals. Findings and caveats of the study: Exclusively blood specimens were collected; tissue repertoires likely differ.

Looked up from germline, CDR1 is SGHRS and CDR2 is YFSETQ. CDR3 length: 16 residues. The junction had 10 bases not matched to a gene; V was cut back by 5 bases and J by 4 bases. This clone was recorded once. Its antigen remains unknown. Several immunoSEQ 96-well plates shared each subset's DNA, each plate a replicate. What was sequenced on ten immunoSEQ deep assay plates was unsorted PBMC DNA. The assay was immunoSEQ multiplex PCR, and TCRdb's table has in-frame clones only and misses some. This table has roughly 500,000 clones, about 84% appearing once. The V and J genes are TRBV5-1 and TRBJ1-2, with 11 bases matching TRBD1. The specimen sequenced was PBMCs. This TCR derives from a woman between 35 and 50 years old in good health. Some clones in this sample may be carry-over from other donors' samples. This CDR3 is CASRVTPGTGGYGYTF. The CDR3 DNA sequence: TGCGCCAGCAGGGTAACCCCCGGGACAGGGGGCTATGGCTACACCTTC.